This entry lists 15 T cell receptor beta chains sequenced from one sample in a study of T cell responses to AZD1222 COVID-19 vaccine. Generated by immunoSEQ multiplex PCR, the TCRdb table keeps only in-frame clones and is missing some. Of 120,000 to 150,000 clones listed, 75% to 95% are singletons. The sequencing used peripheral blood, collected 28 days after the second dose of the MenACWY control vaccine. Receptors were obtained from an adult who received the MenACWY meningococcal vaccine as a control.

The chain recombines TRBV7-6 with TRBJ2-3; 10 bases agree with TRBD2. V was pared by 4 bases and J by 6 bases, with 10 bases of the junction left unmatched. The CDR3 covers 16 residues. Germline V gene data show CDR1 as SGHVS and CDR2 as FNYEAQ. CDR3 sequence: CASSSLSGGSGDTQYF. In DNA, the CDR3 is TGTGCCAGCAGCTCCCTTAGCGGGGGGTCAGGGGATACGCAGTATTTT.

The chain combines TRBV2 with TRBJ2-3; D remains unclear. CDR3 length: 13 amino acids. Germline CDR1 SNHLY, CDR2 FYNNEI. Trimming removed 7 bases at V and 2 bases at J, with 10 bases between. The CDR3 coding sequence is TGTGCCAGCACCGCGAGTTTCACAGATACGCAGTATTTT. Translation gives CASTASFTDTQYF. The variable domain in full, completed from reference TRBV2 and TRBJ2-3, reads EPEVTQTPSHQVTQMGQEVILRCVPISNHLYFYWYRQILGQKVEFLVSFYNNEISEKSEIFDDQFSVERPDGSNFTLKIRSTKLEDSAMYFCASTASFTDTQYFGPGTRLTVL.

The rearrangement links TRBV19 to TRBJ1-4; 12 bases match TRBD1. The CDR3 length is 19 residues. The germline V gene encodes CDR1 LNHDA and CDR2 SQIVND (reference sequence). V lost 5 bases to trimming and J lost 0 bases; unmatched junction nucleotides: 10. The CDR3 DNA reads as TGTGCCAGTAGTCCGGGGACAGGGGGCGCTTCTCCAACTAATGAAAAACTGTTTTTT. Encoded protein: CASSPGTGGASPTNEKLFF.

CDR3 sequence reads: CASKGQVNTEAFF. CDR3 coding DNA: TGTGCCAGCAAGGGACAGGTTAACACTGAAGCTTTCTTT. The genes are TRBV7-2 and TRBJ1-1; 8 bases line up with TRBD1. The J segment lost 2 bases and the V segment lost 7 bases, leaving 3 bases of the junction unmatched. Per the germline V gene, CDR1 is SGHTA and CDR2 is FQGNSA. The CDR3 covers 13 residues.

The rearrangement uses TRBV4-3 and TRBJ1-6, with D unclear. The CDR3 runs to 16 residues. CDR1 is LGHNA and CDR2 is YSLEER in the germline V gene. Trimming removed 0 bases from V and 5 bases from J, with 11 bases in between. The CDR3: CASSQDGPANNSPLHF. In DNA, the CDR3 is TGCGCCAGCAGCCAAGATGGGCCAGCAAATAATTCACCCCTCCACTTT.

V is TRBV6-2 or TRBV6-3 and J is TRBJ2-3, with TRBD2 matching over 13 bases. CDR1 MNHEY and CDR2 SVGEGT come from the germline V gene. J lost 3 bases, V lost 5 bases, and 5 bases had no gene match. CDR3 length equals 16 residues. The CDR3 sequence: CASSQTSGGYTDTQYF. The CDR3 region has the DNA TGTGCCAGCAGTCAGACTAGCGGGGGGTATACAGATACGCAGTATTTT.

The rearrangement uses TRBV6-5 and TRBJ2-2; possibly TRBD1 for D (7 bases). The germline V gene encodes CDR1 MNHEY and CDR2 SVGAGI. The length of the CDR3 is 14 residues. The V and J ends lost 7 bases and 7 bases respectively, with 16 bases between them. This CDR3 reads CASTLAGGHGELFF. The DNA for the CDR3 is TGTGCCAGCACCCTAGCAGGGGGGCACGGGGAGCTGTTTTTT.

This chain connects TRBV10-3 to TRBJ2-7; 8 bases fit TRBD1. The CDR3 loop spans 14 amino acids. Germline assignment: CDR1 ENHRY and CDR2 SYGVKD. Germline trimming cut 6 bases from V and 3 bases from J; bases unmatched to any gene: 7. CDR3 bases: TGTGCCATCAGGGACGTACAGGGGGACTACGAGCAGTACTTC. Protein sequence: CAIRDVQGDYEQYF.

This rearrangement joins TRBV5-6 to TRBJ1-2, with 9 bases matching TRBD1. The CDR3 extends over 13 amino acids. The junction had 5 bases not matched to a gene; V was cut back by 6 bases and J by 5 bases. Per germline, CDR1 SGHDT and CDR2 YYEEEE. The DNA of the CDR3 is TGTGCCAGCATCCCCGGGACAGGGTATGGCTACACCTTC. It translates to CASIPGTGYGYTF.

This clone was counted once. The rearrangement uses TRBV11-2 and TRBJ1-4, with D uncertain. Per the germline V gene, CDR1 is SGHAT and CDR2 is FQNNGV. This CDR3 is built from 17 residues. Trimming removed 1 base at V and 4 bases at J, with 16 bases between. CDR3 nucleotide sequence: TGTGCCAGCAGCTTAGTCGGCAGCCTAAACTATAATGAAAAACTGTTTTTT. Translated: CASSLVGSLNYNEKLFF.

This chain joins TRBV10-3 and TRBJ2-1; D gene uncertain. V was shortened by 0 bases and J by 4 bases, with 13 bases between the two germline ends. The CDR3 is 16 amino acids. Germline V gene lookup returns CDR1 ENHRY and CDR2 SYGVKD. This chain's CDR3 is CAISESMAGTYNEQFF. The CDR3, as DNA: TGTGCCATCAGTGAGTCTATGGCTGGAACGTACAATGAGCAGTTCTTC.

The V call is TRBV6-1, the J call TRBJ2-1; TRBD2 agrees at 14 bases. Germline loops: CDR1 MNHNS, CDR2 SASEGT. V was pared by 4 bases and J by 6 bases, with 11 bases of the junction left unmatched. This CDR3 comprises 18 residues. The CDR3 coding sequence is TGTGCCAGCAGTGCCAGGCTTTTGGGACTAGCGGGAGTCAATGAGCAGTTCTTC. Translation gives CASSARLLGLAGVNEQFF.

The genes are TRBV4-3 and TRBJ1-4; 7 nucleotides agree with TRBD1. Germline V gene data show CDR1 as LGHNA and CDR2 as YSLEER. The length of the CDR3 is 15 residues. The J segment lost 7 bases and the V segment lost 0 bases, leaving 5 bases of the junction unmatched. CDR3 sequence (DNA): TGCGCCAGCAGCCAAGATGGCCAGGGGGGTGAAAAACTGTTTTTT. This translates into CASSQDGQGGEKLFF.

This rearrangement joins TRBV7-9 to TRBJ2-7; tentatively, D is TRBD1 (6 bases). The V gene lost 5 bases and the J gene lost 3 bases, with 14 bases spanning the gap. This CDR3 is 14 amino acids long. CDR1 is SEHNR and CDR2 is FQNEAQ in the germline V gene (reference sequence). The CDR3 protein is CASSPGQKDYEQYF. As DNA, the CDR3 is TGTGCCAGCAGCCCAGGACAGAAGGACTACGAGCAGTACTTC.

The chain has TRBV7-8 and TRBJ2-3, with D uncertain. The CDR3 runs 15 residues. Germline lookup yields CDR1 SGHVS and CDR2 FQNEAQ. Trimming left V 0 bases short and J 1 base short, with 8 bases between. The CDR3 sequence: CASSLAGWGTDTQYF. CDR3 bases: TGTGCCAGCAGCTTAGCGGGGTGGGGCACAGATACGCAGTATTTT. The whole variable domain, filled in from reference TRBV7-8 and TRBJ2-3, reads GAGVSQSPRYKVAKRGQDVALRCDPISGHVSLFWYQQALGQGPEFLTYFQNEAQLDKSGLPSDRFFAERPEGSVSTLKIQRTQQEDSAVYLCASSLAGWGTDTQYFGPGTRLTVL.